The 10 T cell receptor beta chains reported below all come from one sample, sequenced in a study of T cells in Graves' hyperthyroidism and ophthalmopathy. It was RNA transcripts that yielded the amplified TCR beta CDR3 regions. The TCR CDR3 first-round RT-PCR relied on the HTBI primer set. TCRdb reanalysed the multiplex PCR reads using MiXCR and keeps one entry per CDR3 protein. The data show under 350,000 distinct CDR3 sequences, under 25% seen once. Sequenced input: blood. The source is a woman aged 45-59 years with Graves' hyperthyroidism.

This clonotype was detected once. The rearrangement links TRBV5-5 to TRBJ2-3; no clear D. V was pared by 0 bases and J by 2 bases, with 10 bases between. This CDR3 comprises 15 residues. CDR1 and CDR2 from the germline V gene are SGHKS and YYEKEE (reference sequence). The CDR3 DNA sequence: TGTGCCAGCAGCTTGGGCAGGTTTAACACAGATACGCAGTATTTT. This translates into CASSLGRFNTDTQYF.

This clonotype occurred many times. CDR3 coding DNA: TGTGCCAGCAGTTTCTGGCTAGCGGGAGGCGCCGGGGAGCTGTTTTTT. As protein: CASSFWLAGGAGELFF. This sequence joins TRBV28 and TRBJ2-2; 11 bases are shared with TRBD2. The V gene end was trimmed by 3 bases and the J gene end by 6 bases; junction bases not matched to a gene: 6. The CDR3 runs 16 residues. Germline CDR1 reads MDHEN; CDR2 reads SYDVKM.

This clonotype occurred many times. This chain uses TRBV12-3 or TRBV12-4 with TRBJ2-3, with 9 bases matching TRBD2. The CDR3 is 14 residues long. Germline trimming cut 6 bases from V and 3 bases from J; bases unmatched to any gene: 4. The CDR3 sequence is CASSFSGGTDTQYF. In DNA, the CDR3 is TGTGCCAGCAGCTTCAGCGGGGGGACAGATACGCAGTATTTT.

This clonotype occurred many times. The chain has TRBV13 and TRBJ2-2, with 8 bases identical to TRBD1. This CDR3 spans 14 amino acids. V shed 5 bases, J shed 7 bases, and the junction held 6 bases outside the gene matches. Germline CDR1 reads PRHDT; CDR2 reads FYEKMQ (reference sequence). CDR3 residues: CASSLGQANGELFF. DNA for the CDR3: TGTGCCAGCAGCCTGGGACAGGCTAACGGGGAGCTGTTTTTT.

The chain is built from TRBV3-1 and TRBJ2-3; D ambiguous. V dropped 1 base and J dropped 1 base, with 9 bases sitting between them. Looked up from germline, CDR1 is LGHDT and CDR2 is YNNKEL (reference sequence). The CDR3 has 15 residues. The CDR3 reads CASSQALVGTDTQYF. The DNA of the CDR3 is TGTGCCAGCAGCCAAGCGCTAGTTGGCACAGATACGCAGTATTTT.

This clonotype was observed many times. A read error may produce the germline difference seen at one junction end. The chain links TRBV7-7 to TRBJ2-7; D possibly uses TRBD1 or TRBD2 (6 bases each). Germline V gives CDR1 SSHAT, CDR2 FNYEAQ (reference sequence). The CDR3 is 15 residues long. CDR3 DNA sequence: TGTGCTAGCAGCTTAGGTTCGGGGGCCCACTACGAGCAGTACTTC. Its protein product is CASSLGSGAHYEQYF.

This clonotype was counted ten times or more. This chain links TRBV19 with TRBJ2-1, with 8 bases lining up with TRBD1. This CDR3 spans 16 amino acids. V was clipped by 3 bases and J by 9 bases; unmatched bases: 13. Germline V lookup: CDR1 LNHDA, CDR2 SQIVND (reference sequence). The CDR3 region is CASSMDRDRGGGEQFF. CDR3 in DNA: TGTGCCAGTAGTATGGACCGAGACAGGGGAGGTGGTGAGCAGTTCTTC.

V gene TRBV6-2 or TRBV6-3 combines with J gene TRBJ2-1; a possible D gene is TRBD2 (7 bases). The CDR3 runs 15 residues. V was trimmed by 6 bases and J by 4 bases, leaving 16 bases between them. Germline assignment: CDR1 MNHEY and CDR2 SVGEGT. CDR3 amino acids: CASSPTGGPYNEQFF. CDR3 bases: TGTGCCAGCAGCCCAACCGGGGGGCCGTACAATGAGCAGTTCTTC.

The genes are TRBV5-5 and TRBJ1-1; D may be TRBD1 (5 bases). This CDR3 has 13 amino acids. V lost 5 bases, J lost 1 base, and 9 bases lay in between. CDR1 is SGHKS, CDR2 YYEKEE, per germline (reference sequence). The CDR3 bases are TGTGCCAGCAGGCCTGACAGGAACACTGAAGCTTTCTTT. Translating gives CASRPDRNTEAFF.

The genes are TRBV28 and TRBJ2-4; D possibly corresponds to TRBD2 (5 bases). Germline lookup yields CDR1 MDHEN and CDR2 SYDVKM. Trimming removed 7 bases at V and 8 bases at J, with 18 bases between. The CDR3 consists of 14 residues. The CDR3 DNA reads TGTGCCAGCACCCCTCCCGGACGGCGGGACATTCAGTACTTC. This encodes CASTPPGRRDIQYF.